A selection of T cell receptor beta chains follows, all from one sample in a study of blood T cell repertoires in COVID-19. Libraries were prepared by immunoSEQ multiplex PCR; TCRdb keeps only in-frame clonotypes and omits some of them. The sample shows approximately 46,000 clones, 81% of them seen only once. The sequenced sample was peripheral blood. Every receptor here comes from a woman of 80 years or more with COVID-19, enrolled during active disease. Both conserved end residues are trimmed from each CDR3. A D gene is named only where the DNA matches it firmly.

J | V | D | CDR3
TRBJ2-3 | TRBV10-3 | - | AIRGGTDTQY
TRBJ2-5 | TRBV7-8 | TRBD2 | ASSLARLAGGPREETQY
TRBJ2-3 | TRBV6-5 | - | ASTGPGTDTQY
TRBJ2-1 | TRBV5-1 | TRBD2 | ASSPRLAGANEQF
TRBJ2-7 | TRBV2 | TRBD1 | ASRASPGTALY
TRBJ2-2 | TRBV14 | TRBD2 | ASSLSPLAGVVGELF
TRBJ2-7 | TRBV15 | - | ATSRDGATYEQY
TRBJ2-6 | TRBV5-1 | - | ASSSPPPGANVLT
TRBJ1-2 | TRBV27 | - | ASRRSGVDNYGYT
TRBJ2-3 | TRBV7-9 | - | ASSLAGQVRTDTQY
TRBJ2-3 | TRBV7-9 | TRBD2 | ASSLSVAGGGDTQY
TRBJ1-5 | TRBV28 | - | ASSFGRANSNQPQH
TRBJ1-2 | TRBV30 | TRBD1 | ASPGQNNYGYT
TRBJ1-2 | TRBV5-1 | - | ASSLALGTQYGYT
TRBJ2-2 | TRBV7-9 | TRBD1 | ASSSPGTANTGELF
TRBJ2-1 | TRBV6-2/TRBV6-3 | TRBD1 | ASSYYIGLTGGNEQF
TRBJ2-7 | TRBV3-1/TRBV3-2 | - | ASSQEGSIHEQY
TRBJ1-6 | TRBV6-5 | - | ASSYLPAGYNSPLH
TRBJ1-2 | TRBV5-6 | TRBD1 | ASSSDRGNYGYT
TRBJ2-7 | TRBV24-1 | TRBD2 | ATSVSSGTEQY
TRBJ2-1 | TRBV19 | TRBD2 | ASRDRPTSGRYNEQF
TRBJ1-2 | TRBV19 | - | ASSKSQGLRDGYT
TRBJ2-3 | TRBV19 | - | ASSIRTEGDPQY
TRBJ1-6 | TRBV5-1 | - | ASSSVTVGSPLH
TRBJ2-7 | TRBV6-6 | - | ASSYIVSGEEQY
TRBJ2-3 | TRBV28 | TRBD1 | ASSLLDRGRTDTQY
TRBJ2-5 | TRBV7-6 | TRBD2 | ASSALAGVGETQY
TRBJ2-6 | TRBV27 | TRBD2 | ASSLTSAGANVLT
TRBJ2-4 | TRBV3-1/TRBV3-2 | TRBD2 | ASSHRPGSSGALGAKNIQY
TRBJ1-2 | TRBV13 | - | ASSLARVGYGYT
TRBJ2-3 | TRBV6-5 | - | ASGRELHTQY
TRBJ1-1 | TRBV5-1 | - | ASSPPGGSTEAF
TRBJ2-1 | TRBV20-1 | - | SARDWPEQF
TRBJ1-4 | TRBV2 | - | ASSIGQRQTEKLF
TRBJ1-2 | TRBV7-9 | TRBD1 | ASSFGDRGYGYT
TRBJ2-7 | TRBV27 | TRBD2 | ASSSLGTSLYEQY
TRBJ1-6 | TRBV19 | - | ASSTAEGANSPLH
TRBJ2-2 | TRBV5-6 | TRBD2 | ASSRAGLAPLDTGELF
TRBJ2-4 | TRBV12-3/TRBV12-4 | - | ASSGDIQY
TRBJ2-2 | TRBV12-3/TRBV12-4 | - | ASTGSGELF
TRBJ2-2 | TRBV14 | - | ASSPDSGPGTGELF
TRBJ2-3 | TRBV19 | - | ASSLNRGTTDTQY
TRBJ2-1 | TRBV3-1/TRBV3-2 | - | ASSERVSSYNEQF
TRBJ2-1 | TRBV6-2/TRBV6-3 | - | ASSRETGSYNEQF
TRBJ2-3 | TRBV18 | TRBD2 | ASSPSSGRASGDTQY